The TCR beta chain described here comes from a study of Tregs in tolerant kidney transplant recipients. TCRdb keeps only in-frame clones here, not all; method: immunoSEQ multiplex PCR. Of 50,000 to 75,000 clones in the sample, 80% to 90% are singletons; the top ten hold 2.1%. An overnight rest at 37°C with about 220 IU/ml IL-2 preceded regulatory T cell sorting from thawed PBMCs. The sequence derives from a human donor who received a combined kidney and bone marrow transplant. Sequenced material: Tregs from blood, taken before the transplant.

The CDR3: CASSMAGTSFYEQYF. CDR3 bases: TGTGCCAGCAGCATGGCGGGGACTAGCTTCTACGAGCAGTACTTC. The V gene is TRBV5-6, the J gene TRBJ2-7; 9 bases match TRBD2. V dropped 4 bases and J dropped 3; count of bases not matched to a gene: 8. The CDR3 is made up of 15 amino acids. CDR1 is SGHDT and CDR2 is YYEEEE in the germline V gene.